This T cell receptor (beta chain) stems from a study of shared clonotypes between healthy human individuals. With regard to this clone: Its antigen is not known.

Findings and caveats of the study: For sorted subsets, rarefaction showed incomplete sequencing despite large depth.

Each subset's genomic DNA was shared equally among a number of immunoSEQ plates. DNA at around 190 ng, some 31,000 T cell genomes, went into sorted-subset replicate PCRs. The data were produced by immunoSEQ multiplex PCR, yet TCRdb's version contains in-frame clones alone and is incomplete. Of approximately 980,000 clones listed, 76% are singletons. V gave up 4 bases and J gave up 1 base, with 11 bases separating them. Germline values: CDR1 MNHEY, CDR2 SVGAGI. The CDR3 extends over 14 amino acids. Among the donors, all were Caucasian adults who lived in Nashville, Tennessee. The V and J genes are TRBV6-5 and TRBJ2-7; D is undetermined. The sequenced material came from memory CD4+ T cells sorted from blood. Subset specified: CD45RA-negative fraction. The TCR comes from a man aged 18 to 30 in good health. The CDR3 DNA sequence: TGTGCCAGCAGTTCGACACGCGGATCCTACGAGCAGTACTTC. It is translated as CASSSTRGSYEQYF.